Each of the 31 T cell receptor beta chains below was sequenced from the same sample in a study of memory CD4+ T cells and cytomegalovirus serostatus. The sort gate was single viable CD3+CD4+CD8-CD45RO+ cells for memory CD4+ T cells. Clones were sequenced by immunoSEQ multiplex PCR, and TCRdb holds only the in-frame ones, with some missing. The sample lists 50,000 to 65,000 clones, 75% to 85% occurring once. Sequencing used memory CD4+ T cells from blood. The receptors originated from an adult in good health and CMV-seronegative.

This chain uses TRBV6-4 with TRBJ1-1; 7 bases agree with TRBD1. The V segment lost 3 bases and the J segment 4 bases; nucleotides outside the gene matches: 2. This CDR3 is 13 amino acids long. Per the germline V gene, CDR1 is MRHNA and CDR2 is SNTAGT. The CDR3 is CASSEAGGTEAFF. CDR3 nucleotides: TGTGCCAGCAGTGAGGCAGGGGGCACTGAAGCTTTCTTT.

The chain couples TRBV4-1 to TRBJ2-7; D not resolved. Per the germline V gene, CDR1 is MGHRA and CDR2 is YSYEKL. Trimming removed 4 bases at V and 2 bases at J, with 9 bases between. The CDR3 loop spans 13 amino acids. CDR3 region: CASSLAFPYEQYF. For the CDR3, the DNA is TGCGCCAGCAGCCTCGCGTTTCCCTACGAGCAGTACTTC.

This clone appeared a few times. The V call is TRBV18, the J call TRBJ1-6; tentative D call: TRBD1 (5 bases). Germline assignment: CDR1 KGHSH and CDR2 LQKENI. The V gene lost 1 base and the J gene lost 7 bases, with 11 bases spanning the gap. This CDR3 has 15 residues. The CDR3 reads CASSPREDRNSPLHF. The DNA for the CDR3 is TGTGCCAGCTCACCACGGGAAGACAGAAATTCACCCCTCCACTTT.

This clone was counted a single time. The rearrangement uses TRBV29-1 and TRBJ2-7, with a weak D call TRBD1 (5 bases). The V and J ends lost 6 bases and 4 bases respectively, with 10 bases between them. The CDR3 extends over 11 amino acids. Germline lookup yields CDR1 SQVTM and CDR2 ANQGSEA. CDR3 protein: CSVTELYEQYF. CDR3 DNA sequence: TGCAGCGTGACAGAGCTGTACGAGCAGTACTTC.

This chain links TRBV6-5 with TRBJ1-1; maybe TRBD1 (5 bases). The V end lost 2 bases, the J end lost 5 bases, and 15 bases lay between the germline ends. Germline V gives CDR1 MNHEY, CDR2 SVGAGI. The CDR3 is 15 amino acids. DNA for the CDR3: TGTGCCAGCAGTTACGGAGGGGTGGGAAGAACTGAAGCTTTCTTT. This sequence encodes CASSYGGVGRTEAFF.

This chain links TRBV10-3 with TRBJ1-5, with D hard to call. CDR3 length: 13 amino acids. CDR1 and CDR2 from the germline V gene are ENHRY and SYGVKD. V was cut by 2 bases and J by 0 bases, with 2 bases left in between. In DNA, the CDR3 is TGTGCCATCAGTGAGATTAGCAATCAGCCCCAGCATTTT. The encoded protein is CAISEISNQPQHF.

The chain couples TRBV6-5 to TRBJ2-7; unclear D gene. From germline, CDR1 is MNHEY and CDR2 SVGAGI. V lost 2 bases, J lost 2 bases, and 7 bases lay in between. The CDR3 loop spans 13 amino acids. The CDR3 loop reads CASSYMFPYEQYF. DNA of the CDR3: TGTGCCAGCAGTTACATGTTCCCCTACGAGCAGTACTTC.

The rearrangement uses TRBV19 and TRBJ2-7; 8 bases are a match to TRBD2. The CDR3 runs 15 residues. Germline lookup yields CDR1 LNHDA and CDR2 SQIVND (reference sequence). V lost 6 bases and J lost 3; bases outside the gene matches: 10. The CDR3 sequence: CASSRDSSGSYEQYF. CDR3 DNA sequence: TGTGCCAGTAGCCGCGACTCCAGCGGGAGCTACGAGCAGTACTTC.

This clone was seen only once. The V and J genes are TRBV11-2 and TRBJ2-5; D not resolved. V was shortened by 5 bases and J by 5 bases, with 15 bases between the two germline ends. CDR1 is SGHAT and CDR2 is FQNNGV in the germline V gene. The CDR3 consists of 14 residues. This chain's CDR3 is CASSPTRNWETQYF. CDR3 nucleotide sequence: TGTGCCAGCAGCCCTACTCGCAATTGGGAGACCCAGTACTTC. The complete variable domain, with remaining parts taken from reference TRBV11-2 and TRBJ2-5, reads EAGVAQSPRYKIIEKRQSVAFWCNPISGHATLYWYQQILGQGPKLLIQFQNNGVVDDSQLPKDRFSAERLKGVDSTLKIQPAKLEDSAVYLCASSPTRNWETQYFGPGTRLLVL.

This clone qualifies as medium-sized (0.01 to 0.1%). CDR3: CASSPSTGNYGYTF. For the CDR3, the DNA is TGTGCCAGCAGCCCCTCGACAGGGAACTATGGCTACACCTTC. The chain couples TRBV9 to TRBJ1-2; 7 positions agree with TRBD1. CDR1 SGDLS and CDR2 YYNGEE come from the germline V gene. With V trimmed by 4 bases and J by 2 bases, 5 bases remained unmatched. The CDR3 totals 14 residues. Combining the CDR3 with reference TRBV9 and TRBJ1-2 gives the whole variable domain DSGVTQTPKHLITATGQRVTLRCSPRSGDLSVYWYQQSLDQGLQFLIQYYNGEERAKGNILERFSAQQFPDLHSELNLSSLELGDSALYFCASSPSTGNYGYTFGSGTRLTVV.

The chain carries TRBV5-6 and TRBJ2-1; the D gene is possibly TRBD1 (5 bases). CDR1 and CDR2 from the germline V gene are SGHDT and YYEEEE. Trimming shortened V by 4 bases and J by 9 bases, and 26 bases separated the two germline ends. The CDR3 has 17 amino acids. The CDR3 sequence: CASSPAGGAEPWGEQFF. Here the CDR3 DNA reads TGTGCCAGCAGCCCCGCAGGTGGGGCAGAACCCTGGGGTGAGCAGTTCTTC.

This chain joins TRBV7-2 and TRBJ1-4; 9 bases fit TRBD1. J was trimmed by 5 bases and V by 5 bases; bases with no gene match: 9. The CDR3 loop spans 16 amino acids. The germline gives CDR1 SGHTA, CDR2 FQGNSA. CDR3 bases: TGTGCCAGCAGCCAGCCGGGACAGGGACTAAATGAAAAACTGTTTTTT. Its protein product is CASSQPGQGLNEKLFF. Combining the CDR3 with reference TRBV7-2 and TRBJ1-4 gives the whole variable domain GAGVSQSPSNKVTEKGKDVELRCDPISGHTALYWYRQSLGQGLEFLIYFQGNSAPDKSGLPSDRFSAERTGGSVSTLTIQRTQQEDSAVYLCASSQPGQGLNEKLFFGSGTQLSVL.

The chain has TRBV29-1 and TRBJ1-3; the D gene is possibly TRBD1 (5 bases). The CDR3 has 17 residues. Between the trimmed V and J ends, which lost 2 bases and 1 base, there was a span of 18 bases. Germline-derived CDR1 and CDR2 are SQVTM and ANQGSEA. CDR3 sequence (DNA): TGCAGCGTTGAAACTGGGGCAGGGAGGAAATCTGGAAACACCATATATTTT. Translated: CSVETGAGRKSGNTIYF.

This clone was counted only a few times. V is TRBV19 and J is TRBJ1-1; D is uncertain. The CDR3 covers 15 residues. V gave up 6 bases and J gave up 1 base, with 15 bases separating them. The germline V gene has CDR1 LNHDA and CDR2 SQIVND (reference sequence). DNA for the CDR3: TGTGCCAGTAGCTATACGAGCGGCCCGAACACTGAAGCTTTCTTT. Translating gives CASSYTSGPNTEAFF. Full variable domain (missing parts from reference TRBV19 and TRBJ1-1): DGGITQSPKYLFRKEGQNVTLSCEQNLNHDAMYWYRQDPGQGLRLIYYSQIVNDFQKGDIAEGYSVSREKKESFPLTVTSAQKNPTAFYLCASSYTSGPNTEAFFGQGTRLTVV.

The chain joins TRBV11-2 to TRBJ1-6; tentative D call: TRBD1 (6 bases). The germline CDR1 and CDR2 sequences are SGHAT and FQNNGV. CDR3 length: 15 amino acids. The ends were cut back, 5 bases at V and 8 bases at J, with 16 bases in the middle. Written as DNA, the CDR3 is TGTGCCAGCAGCGCGGGACAAGGGATGGATTCACCCCTCCACTTT. It specifies CASSAGQGMDSPLHF.

The chain uses TRBV4-2 and TRBJ1-3; D is uncertain. The CDR3 consists of 16 residues. Germline V lookup: CDR1 LGHNA, CDR2 YNFKEQ. V gave up 3 bases and J gave up 0 bases, with 12 bases separating them. The CDR3 DNA reads TGTGCCAGCAGCCATGCCCAGTTCAGCTCTGGAAACACCATATATTTT. The encoded protein is CASSHAQFSSGNTIYF.

V gene TRBV11-2 combines with J gene TRBJ2-6, with TRBD1 identical over 7 bases. The germline V gene encodes CDR1 SGHAT and CDR2 FQNNGV. Losses at the gene ends were 9 bases for V and 2 bases for J; bases not matched to a gene: 10. CDR3 size: 16 residues. This CDR3 reads CASSTTGDPGANVLTF. The CDR3, as DNA: TGTGCCAGTTCGACCACAGGGGACCCTGGGGCCAACGTCCTGACTTTC.

V usage is TRBV2 and J usage is TRBJ1-2; D might be TRBD1 (5 bases). The CDR3 consists of 13 residues. V lost 7 bases and J lost 8, with 17 bases in between. CDR1 and CDR2 from the germline V gene are SNHLY and FYNNEI. The CDR3 loop is CASTKAGRVGYTF. The CDR3 region has the DNA TGTGCCAGCACCAAAGCTGGCAGGGTAGGCTACACCTTC.

The gene calls are TRBV9 and TRBJ2-7, with TRBD1 matching 7 bases. The germline CDR1 and CDR2 sequences are SGDLS and YYNGEE. The CDR3 spans 17 residues. J lost 0 bases, V lost 2 bases, and 11 bases had no gene match. CDR3 DNA: TGTGCCAGCAGCGTTTCCTTCCAGGGGGTTAACTCCTACGAGCAGTACTTC. It yields the protein CASSVSFQGVNSYEQYF. The whole variable domain, remainder taken from reference TRBV9 and TRBJ2-7, is DSGVTQTPKHLITATGQRVTLRCSPRSGDLSVYWYQQSLDQGLQFLIQYYNGEERAKGNILERFSAQQFPDLHSELNLSSLELGDSALYFCASSVSFQGVNSYEQYFGPGTRLTVT.

The V and J genes are TRBV13 and TRBJ2-2; maybe TRBD2 (5 bases). The germline V gene encodes CDR1 PRHDT and CDR2 FYEKMQ (reference sequence). Trimming shortened V by 6 bases and J by 7 bases, and 15 bases separated the two germline ends. CDR3 length: 14 residues. The CDR3 protein is CASSYTRRVGELFF. The CDR3 DNA is TGTGCCAGCAGTTATACGCGGCGGGTCGGGGAGCTGTTTTTT.

In its sample, this clone was seen once. The chain recombines TRBV15 with TRBJ2-5, with TRBD1 matching over 7 bases. Germline V gene data show CDR1 as LNHNV and CDR2 as YYDKDF (reference sequence). The CDR3 has 20 amino acids. With 0 bases clipped from V and 2 bases from J, the junction kept 18 bases outside the gene matches. CDR3 amino acids: CATSRDWRFPVRTGQETQYF. CDR3 nucleotide sequence: TGTGCCACCAGCAGAGATTGGCGCTTTCCCGTTAGGACAGGACAAGAGACCCAGTACTTC.

This clone was seen more than once but under ten times. V is TRBV27 and J is TRBJ1-5, with D tentatively TRBD1 (5 bases). From germline, CDR1 is MNHEY and CDR2 SMNVEV (reference sequence). V gave up 4 bases and J gave up 8 bases, with 15 bases separating them. The CDR3 is 14 residues long. The DNA for the CDR3 is TGTGCCAGCAGTTCTCCCGGGACTGGGGAGCCCCAGCATTTT. It specifies CASSSPGTGEPQHF.

This chain joins TRBV19 and TRBJ1-3, with D tentatively TRBD1 (5 bases). Germline V gene lookup returns CDR1 LNHDA and CDR2 SQIVND (reference sequence). V shed 5 bases and J shed 0 bases, with 11 bases lying between them. The CDR3 is 15 residues long. For the CDR3, the DNA is TGTGCCAGTAGTCCCCAGGGAGGCTCTGGAAACACCATATATTTT. Translation gives CASSPQGGSGNTIYF.

The rearrangement joins TRBV27 to TRBJ2-7; 8 bases agree with TRBD1. The junction had 7 bases not matched to a gene; V was cut back by 8 bases and J by 7 bases. The CDR3 runs 12 residues. The germline V gene encodes CDR1 MNHEY and CDR2 SMNVEV (reference sequence). The CDR3 sequence: CASGTGPGEQYF. CDR3 bases: TGTGCCAGCGGGACAGGACCGGGAGAGCAGTACTTC.

The V and J genes are TRBV5-1 and TRBJ2-3, with TRBD2 as a possible D gene (6 bases). CDR1 is SGHRS and CDR2 is YFSETQ in the germline V gene. V gave up 3 bases and J gave up 5 bases, with 16 bases separating them. The CDR3 runs to 15 residues. As DNA, the CDR3 is TGCGCCAGCAGCTGGAGGCGTGGAGGGGAAGATACGCAGTATTTT. This sequence encodes CASSWRRGGEDTQYF. The variable domain in full, with the rest retrieved from reference TRBV5-1 and TRBJ2-3, is KAGVTQTPRYLIKTRGQQVTLSCSPISGHRSVSWYQQTPGQGLQFLFEYFSETQRNKGNFPGRFSGRQFSNSRSEMNVSTLELGDSALYLCASSWRRGGEDTQYFGPGTRLTVL.

This sequence joins TRBV5-4 and TRBJ1-2; tentatively, D is TRBD1 (5 bases). The CDR3 runs to 13 residues. From germline, CDR1 is SGHNT and CDR2 YYREEE (reference sequence). V was pared by 2 bases and J by 4 bases, with 9 bases between. The CDR3 reads CASSFSRAYGYTF. CDR3 in DNA: TGTGCCAGCAGCTTTTCCAGGGCCTATGGCTACACCTTC.

V is TRBV6-5 and J is TRBJ2-5; D is unresolved. The V end was cut by 5 bases, the J end by 2 bases, with 9 bases between. CDR3 length: 13 amino acids. From germline, CDR1 is MNHEY and CDR2 SVGAGI. CDR3 DNA sequence: TGTGCCAGCAGTGACCGATTTCAAGAGACCCAGTACTTC. Amino acids: CASSDRFQETQYF.

This clone occurred a few times. This chain uses TRBV6-1 with TRBJ1-2; possibly TRBD1 for D (5 bases). With 1 base removed from V and 4 bases from J, the gap between germline ends came to 16 bases. Germline assignment: CDR1 MNHNS and CDR2 SASEGT. This CDR3 is 16 amino acids long. In nucleotides, the CDR3 is TGTGCCAGCAGTGAAGGGATGAGACAGAAGCTCTATGGCTACACCTTC. Protein product: CASSEGMRQKLYGYTF.

The chain combines TRBV19 with TRBJ2-5; 8 bases fit TRBD1. V shed 6 bases and J 3 bases; nucleotides not matched to a gene: 6. The CDR3 runs 14 residues. Germline values: CDR1 LNHDA, CDR2 SQIVND (reference sequence). The DNA of the CDR3 is TGTGCCAGTAGACCACGGGACAGGAAAGAGACCCAGTACTTC. Encoded protein: CASRPRDRKETQYF.

The J gene is TRBJ1-2, the V gene TRBV4-2; D may be TRBD1 (6 bases). Germline CDR1 is LGHNA and CDR2 is YNFKEQ. Trimming pared 4 bases from V and 4 bases from J, leaving 10 bases between. This CDR3 is built from 13 residues. The CDR3 reads CASSRDRSYGYTF. The CDR3 bases are TGTGCCAGCAGCCGAGACAGGTCCTATGGCTACACCTTC.

This chain uses TRBV9 with TRBJ1-6, with a weak D call TRBD1 (5 bases). The CDR3 is 14 residues long. V was pared by 3 bases and J by 14 bases, with 18 bases between. In germline, CDR1 is SGDLS, CDR2 YYNGEE. Here the CDR3 DNA reads TGTGCCAGCAGCGGGGGGGTATCGGGGGTGGCCCTCCACTTT. Its protein product is CASSGGVSGVALHF.